One and the same sample provided the 18 T cell receptor beta chains below, sequenced in a study of CD8 T cells in Susac syndrome. Random hexamers were used to reverse transcribe the RNA input (about 0.5 to 1 ug). TCRdb called the immunoSEQ multiplex PCR reads again in MiXCR, with one record for every CDR3 protein. This table holds about 180,000 distinct CDR3 sequences, about 96% found once. The sequenced material came from CD4+ T cells from PBMCs. Every receptor here comes from a human donor with Susac syndrome.

The V and J genes are TRBV3-1 and TRBJ2-2; D is unclear. Trimming removed 4 bases from V and 6 bases from J, with 6 bases in between. Germline-derived CDR1 and CDR2 are LGHDT and YNNKEL (reference sequence). This CDR3 contains 12 residues. The CDR3 coding sequence is TGTGCCAGCAGCCCCCGCCCCGGGGAGCTGTTTTTT. Translated, it gives CASSPRPGELFF.

The chain is built from TRBV11-1 and TRBJ2-1; 10 nucleotides line up with TRBD2. The J segment lost 0 bases and the V segment lost 4 bases, leaving 3 bases of the junction unmatched. The CDR3 is made up of 16 amino acids. Germline lookup yields CDR1 SGHAT and CDR2 FQDESV (reference sequence). The CDR3 nucleotides read TGTGCCAGCAGCTCTAGCGGGGGCGCCTCCTACAATGAGCAGTTCTTC. Translation: CASSSSGGASYNEQFF. Full variable domain (outside the CDR3, taken from reference TRBV11-1 and TRBJ2-1): EAEVAQSPRYKITEKSQAVAFWCDPISGHATLYWYRQILGQGPELLVQFQDESVVDDSQLPKDRFSAERLKGVDSTLKIQPAELGDSAMYLCASSSSGGASYNEQFFGPGTRLTVL.

This chain connects TRBV2 to TRBJ2-1; 9 bases map to TRBD2. CDR3 size: 13 residues. The V and J ends lost 6 bases and 9 bases, in that order; junction bases with no gene match: 6. Germline-derived CDR1 and CDR2 are SNHLY and FYNNEI. The CDR3 DNA follows: TGTGCCAGCAGGGGCGGGGGGGCGATTGAGCAGTTCTTC. Its translation: CASRGGGAIEQFF.

The chain joins TRBV28 to TRBJ1-2; D ambiguous. The CDR3 runs 13 residues. CDR1 is MDHEN, CDR2 SYDVKM, per germline. V was shortened by 2 bases and J by 3 bases, with 7 bases between the two germline ends. The CDR3 DNA is TGTGCCAGCAGTTTAGGGTATGACTATGGCTACACCTTC. It codes for CASSLGYDYGYTF.

In its sample, this clonotype was seen once. This rearrangement joins TRBV20-1 to TRBJ1-1; TRBD1 matches at 7 bases. The germline V gene has CDR1 DFQATT and CDR2 SNEGSKA (reference sequence). V was clipped by 5 bases and J by 0 bases; unmatched bases: 6. CDR3 length: 14 residues. CDR3 in amino acids: CSAGRQGLNTEAFF. Here the CDR3 DNA reads TGCAGTGCTGGGCGACAGGGACTGAACACTGAAGCTTTCTTT.

This rearrangement joins TRBV25-1 to TRBJ2-1; 7 bases align to TRBD2. CDR3 length: 15 residues. Germline values: CDR1 MGHDK, CDR2 SYGVNS. J gave up 12 bases and V 2 bases, and 13 bases lay outside the gene matches. CDR3 nucleotides: TGTGCCAGCAGTGAAGGGTCCGGCGGGGGACCTCCGCAGTTCTTC. Encoded protein: CASSEGSGGGPPQFF.

This chain joins TRBV27 and TRBJ2-3; tentative D call: TRBD1 (5 bases). V was shortened by 2 bases and J by 4 bases, with 7 bases between the two germline ends. Germline V gene lookup returns CDR1 MNHEY and CDR2 SMNVEV (reference sequence). This CDR3 contains 13 residues. DNA of the CDR3: TGTGCCAGCAGTTTAGAAGGGGCAGATACGCAGTATTTT. Residues: CASSLEGADTQYF.

The chain links TRBV2 to TRBJ2-1; either TRBD1 or TRBD2 may supply D (5 bases each). V was cut by 8 bases and J by 15 bases, with 20 bases left in between. This CDR3 contains 12 residues. CDR1 is SNHLY, CDR2 FYNNEI, per germline. This chain's CDR3 is CASGVDSRQGFF. CDR3 sequence (DNA): TGTGCCAGCGGGGTGGACTCTCGCCAGGGGTTCTTC.

CDR3 bases: TGTGCCAGCAGCCCCGGACAGTTTCAAGAGACCCAGTACTTC. Translated: CASSPGQFQETQYF. The chain has TRBV5-4 and TRBJ2-5, with D perhaps matching TRBD1 (6 bases). CDR3 length: 14 amino acids. V lost 4 bases, J lost 2 bases, and 12 bases lay in between. Looked up from germline, CDR1 is SGHNT and CDR2 is YYREEE (reference sequence).

This chain uses TRBV20-1 with TRBJ2-1; D might be TRBD1 or TRBD2, each matching 5 bases. The CDR3 loop spans 13 amino acids. Trimming pared 6 bases from V and 4 bases from J, leaving 13 bases between. Germline-derived CDR1 and CDR2 are DFQATT and SNEGSKA (reference sequence). DNA for the CDR3: TGCAGTGCCCACCGGGGCGGGTACAATGAGCAGTTCTTC. It specifies CSAHRGGYNEQFF.

V gene TRBV15 combines with J gene TRBJ1-5, with 7 nucleotides matching TRBD1. Germline-derived CDR1 and CDR2 are LNHNV and YYDKDF (reference sequence). This CDR3 contains 19 residues. The J segment lost 4 bases and the V segment lost 3 bases, leaving 18 bases of the junction unmatched. CDR3 sequence: CATSRARVVEGARNQPQHF. The CDR3 nucleotides are TGTGCCACCAGCAGGGCCCGGGTTGTTGAGGGGGCGCGAAATCAGCCCCAGCATTTT. Full variable domain (remainder filled in from reference TRBV15 and TRBJ1-5): DAMVIQNPRYQVTQFGKPVTLSCSQTLNHNVMYWYQQKSSQAPKLLFHYYDKDFNNEADTPDNFQSRRPNTSFCFLDIRSPGLGDTAMYLCATSRARVVEGARNQPQHFGDGTRLSIL.

The rearrangement joins TRBV5-1 to TRBJ1-2, with a possible D match to TRBD1 (5 bases). The CDR3 covers 14 residues. Trimming took 4 bases from V and 6 from J, leaving 16 bases between them. The germline CDR1 and CDR2 sequences are SGHRS and YFSETQ. The DNA of the CDR3 is TGCGCCAGCAGCCGGGACGCCCCAACGGATGGCTACACCTTC. It is translated as CASSRDAPTDGYTF.

The CDR3 DNA reads TGTGCCAGCAGTGAATATAGAGGGCGTGAAGCTTTCTTT. It is translated as CASSEYRGREAFF. V gene TRBV25-1 combines with J gene TRBJ1-1; no clear D gene. CDR3 size: 13 residues. The ends were cut back, 0 bases at V and 7 bases at J, with 9 bases in the middle. Germline V lookup: CDR1 MGHDK, CDR2 SYGVNS.

The chain joins TRBV11-2 to TRBJ1-1; 8 nucleotides agree with TRBD1. CDR1 is SGHAT, CDR2 FQNNGV, per germline. After removal of 5 bases from V and 1 base from J, the junction contained 6 bases not matched to a gene. The CDR3 runs 15 residues. CDR3 sequence: CASSPTTGANTEAFF. The CDR3 coding sequence is TGTGCCAGCAGCCCGACGACAGGGGCGAACACTGAAGCTTTCTTT.

The chain employs TRBV30 and TRBJ1-5; D perhaps matches TRBD1 (6 bases). V lost 5 bases and J 6 bases, leaving 14 bases between the germline ends. Germline V gives CDR1 GTSNPN, CDR2 SVGIG (reference sequence). The CDR3 length is 13 residues. In nucleotides, the CDR3 is TGTGCCTGGGACCAGGGGCAGGGTCAGCCCCAGCATTTT. This codes for CAWDQGQGQPQHF.

The rearrangement uses TRBV3-1 and TRBJ1-4; TRBD1 agrees at 9 bases. The CDR3 extends over 15 amino acids. Looked up from germline, CDR1 is LGHDT and CDR2 is YNNKEL (reference sequence). V gave up 3 bases and J gave up 4 bases; unmatched junction bases: 3. This CDR3 reads CASSHGQGINEKLFF. In DNA, the CDR3 is TGTGCCAGCAGCCATGGACAGGGGATTAATGAAAAACTGTTTTTT.

The V call is TRBV7-8, the J call TRBJ2-7, with TRBD2 matching 10 bases. This CDR3 spans 18 amino acids. CDR1 and CDR2 from the germline V gene are SGHVS and FQNEAQ. V was clipped by 1 base and J by 6 bases; unmatched bases: 15. This chain's CDR3 is CASSLVRLAGASHSEQYF. The CDR3 coding sequence is TGTGCCAGCAGCTTAGTTCGGCTAGCGGGAGCTTCACACAGCGAGCAGTACTTC.

The chain recombines TRBV29-1 with TRBJ2-7; TRBD1 aligns across 9 bases. J was trimmed by 4 bases and V by 4 bases; bases with no gene match: 8. Germline V CDR1 and CDR2: SQVTM, ANQGSEA. This CDR3 contains 14 residues. CDR3 loop: CSVAPGQGKYEQYF. DNA of the CDR3: TGCAGCGTTGCGCCGGGACAGGGAAAATACGAGCAGTACTTC.